This entry features one T cell receptor beta chain sequence. The source of the sample is a study of blood T cell repertoires in COVID-19. Across the whole study: T cells, B-cell-depleted T cells, or PBMCs provided the cDNA or gDNA that served as material.

Participants were aged roughly 18 to 89 years from around 24 US areas. Per the original data handling: Estimation of nucleated cell counts relied on the amplification of reference gene primers. Data came from immunoSEQ multiplex PCR; TCRdb stores just in-frame clones and leaves some out. The V and J calls and the clone size are those of that table, but D and trimming were determined from the DNA. This sample has roughly 400,000 clones, with 85% to 90% found just once. The CDR3 sequence is 15 residues long. The V end was cut by 4 bases, the J end by 9 bases, with 17 bases between. In germline, CDR1 is SGHDT, CDR2 YYEEEE.

Sequenced sample: PBMCs or T cells enriched from blood (not recorded which). The receptor comes from a woman in her twenties or thirties who had recovered from COVID-19. The chain uses TRBV5-6 and TRBJ1-6, with no clear D. The CDR3 DNA reads as TGTGCCAGCAGCCTGAATACGGGCCGGGGTTCACCCCTCCACTTT. Protein sequence: CASSLNTGRGSPLHF.